What follows are 22 T cell receptor beta chains derived from one specimen sequenced in a study of blood T cell repertoires in COVID-19. The protocol was immunoSEQ multiplex PCR, while the TCRdb copy is restricted to in-frame clones and leaves out a portion. The data contain roughly 230,000 clones, around 87% of them singletons. The sequenced material came from PBMCs or T cells enriched from blood (not recorded which). The source is a man aged 25-40 years in a cohort exposed to, infected with or recovered from COVID-19 (not recorded which).

The V gene is TRBV7-2, the J gene TRBJ1-3; no firm D call. The CDR3 runs 15 residues. Germline-derived CDR1 and CDR2 are SGHTA and FQGNSA. Trimming removed 3 bases from V and 0 bases from J, with 9 bases in between. CDR3 residues: CASSLLLSSGNTIYF. CDR3 nucleotide sequence: TGTGCCAGCAGCTTGTTATTGAGCTCTGGAAACACCATATATTTT.

CDR3 residues: CASSPVANNEQFF. Written as DNA, the CDR3 is TGTGCCAGCAGTCCCGTGGCAAACAATGAGCAGTTCTTC. The chain links TRBV27 to TRBJ2-1; no reliable D call. V lost 5 bases and J lost 5, with 10 bases in between. Germline loops: CDR1 MNHEY, CDR2 SMNVEV (reference sequence). The CDR3 sequence is 13 residues long.

The chain has TRBV10-1 and TRBJ2-3, with TRBD2 matching 8 bases. The V gene's germline CDR1 is WNHNN and CDR2 SYGVQD (reference sequence). CDR3 size: 16 residues. J lost 5 bases, V lost 3 bases, and 10 bases had no gene match. CDR3: CASSDGGGKFGDTQYF. The CDR3 DNA reads TGCGCCAGCAGTGATGGCGGGGGGAAGTTTGGAGATACGCAGTATTTT.

This clone came up a few times. The CDR3: CASRYNPGGTEAFF. The CDR3 nucleotides read TGTGCCAGCAGGTATAATCCAGGGGGCACTGAAGCTTTCTTT. The V gene is TRBV11-2, the J gene TRBJ1-1; 7 bases are shared with TRBD1. The CDR3 length is 14 residues. CDR1 is SGHAT and CDR2 is FQNNGV in the germline V gene. Germline trimming cut 6 bases from V and 4 bases from J; bases unmatched to any gene: 8.

The chain recombines TRBV14 with TRBJ2-3; tentative D call: TRBD2 (6 bases). Between the trimmed V and J ends, which lost 0 bases and 1 base, there was a span of 14 bases. The CDR3 loop spans 17 amino acids. Germline-derived CDR1 and CDR2 are SGHDN and FVKESK. CDR3 amino acids: CASSQDSGPGRTDTQYF. In DNA form, the CDR3 reads TGTGCCAGCAGCCAAGATAGCGGCCCTGGGCGCACAGATACGCAGTATTTT.

The chain links TRBV9 to TRBJ2-1, with 9 bases that match TRBD2. V was pared by 0 bases and J by 2 bases, with 3 bases of the junction left unmatched. CDR3 length: 16 amino acids. Germline loops: CDR1 SGDLS, CDR2 YYNGEE. The CDR3 protein is CASSVGGGRAYNEQFF. DNA for the CDR3: TGTGCCAGCAGCGTAGGCGGCGGGAGGGCCTACAATGAGCAGTTCTTC.

This sequence joins TRBV21-1 and TRBJ1-1; the table gives TRBD1 as D, unverified against the DNA. TRBV21-1 is shown as a pseudogene. The CDR3 has 9 amino acids. The CDR3 sequence is CASRQEAFF. The DNA for the CDR3 is TGTGCCAGCAGACAGGAAGCTTTCTTT.

The V call is TRBV7-9, the J call TRBJ1-1; D not certain. This CDR3 has 12 residues. CDR1 is SEHNR and CDR2 is FQNEAQ in the germline V gene (reference sequence). Trimming shortened V by 1 base and J by 6 bases, and 6 bases separated the two germline ends. The CDR3 sequence: CASSLDRAEAFF. CDR3 DNA: TGTGCCAGCAGCTTAGACAGAGCTGAAGCTTTCTTT.

The genes are TRBV19 and TRBJ2-1; possibly TRBD2 for D (5 bases). Germline CDR1 and CDR2: LNHDA and SQIVND (reference sequence). Trimming shortened V by 3 bases and J by 2 bases, and 11 bases separated the two germline ends. The length of the CDR3 is 15 residues. CDR3 bases: TGTGCCAGTAGTATTATAGGGAGCCCCTACAATGAGCAGTTCTTC. Amino acids: CASSIIGSPYNEQFF.

CDR3 loop: CATSDPGTGDSYEQYF. As DNA, the CDR3 is TGTGCCACCAGTGACCCGGGGACAGGGGATTCCTACGAGCAGTACTTC. This chain links TRBV24-1 with TRBJ2-7; TRBD1 matches 10 bases. V dropped 4 bases and J dropped 1; count of bases not matched to a gene: 6. This CDR3 has 16 residues. Germline CDR1 reads KGHDR; CDR2 reads SFDVKD.

Details on this clone: Distinct nucleotide sequences in the sample also encode this CDR3. This chain joins TRBV28 and TRBJ2-1; TRBD1 matches at 7 bases. In germline, CDR1 is MDHEN, CDR2 SYDVKM. This CDR3 is built from 11 residues. The V and J ends lost 5 bases and 10 bases, in that order; junction bases with no gene match: 2. The CDR3 spells CASSPTGEQFF. DNA for the CDR3: TGTGCCAGCAGTCCGACAGGGGAGCAGTTCTTC.

This clone was seen once. Different DNA sequences within this sample yield the same CDR3. The rearrangement joins TRBV12-3 or TRBV12-4 to TRBJ1-5; D gene uncertain. Trimming shortened V by 3 bases and J by 1 base, and 4 bases separated the two germline ends. This CDR3 comprises 13 residues. CDR3 nucleotide sequence: TGTGCCAGCAGTTTTGGCAGCAATCAGCCCCAGCATTTT. It encodes CASSFGSNQPQHF.

The CDR3 DNA follows: TGCGCCAGCAGTGCCGGGACAGGGACCTACGAGCAGTACTTC. Its translation is CASSAGTGTYEQYF. This chain uses TRBV4-3 with TRBJ2-7, with 9 bases identical to TRBD1. The CDR3 has 14 residues. The trim removed 6 bases at V and 2 bases at J, leaving 5 bases unmatched. Germline V gene data show CDR1 as LGHNA and CDR2 as YSLEER.

Here the CDR3 DNA reads TGCGCCAGCAGCTTGGCAGCGGGAGGGTCCTACAATGAGCAGTTCTTC. Encoded protein: CASSLAAGGSYNEQFF. The chain links TRBV5-1 to TRBJ2-1, with 10 bases fitting TRBD2. V lost 0 bases to trimming and J lost 1 base; unmatched junction nucleotides: 1. The CDR3 spans 16 residues. CDR1 is SGHRS and CDR2 is YFSETQ in the germline V gene.

The rearrangement joins TRBV7-8 to TRBJ2-2; TRBD2 might be the D (5 bases). Germline CDR1 and CDR2: SGHVS and FQNEAQ. CDR3 length: 15 residues. Trimming removed 5 bases at V and 3 bases at J, with 13 bases between. DNA of the CDR3: TGTGCCAGCAGCCCCCGGCGGGTCGACACCGGGGAGCTGTTTTTT. This sequence encodes CASSPRRVDTGELFF.

The rearrangement uses TRBV5-5 and TRBJ2-5, with TRBD1 matching over 10 bases. The CDR3 totals 15 residues. The ends lost 4 bases at V and 2 bases at J; junction bases unmatched: 5. CDR1 is SGHKS, CDR2 YYEKEE, per germline (reference sequence). In DNA, the CDR3 is TGTGCCAGCAGCCCGGGACAGGGGATACAAGAGACCCAGTACTTC. It specifies CASSPGQGIQETQYF.

The chain uses TRBV2 and TRBJ1-1, with 8 nucleotides matching TRBD1. Germline V gene sequence: CDR1 SNHLY, CDR2 FYNNEI. CDR3 length: 13 residues. Trimming removed 8 bases from V and 1 base from J; junction bases left unmatched: 3. This CDR3 is CASRRGPNTEAFF. CDR3 bases: TGTGCCAGCCGCAGGGGGCCGAACACTGAAGCTTTCTTT.

CDR3 residues: CASSLNRGFYEQYF. The CDR3 DNA sequence: TGTGCCAGCAGTCTGAACAGGGGGTTCTACGAGCAGTACTTC. This chain links TRBV6-6 with TRBJ2-7; 8 positions agree with TRBD1. The CDR3 covers 14 residues. V lost 5 bases, J lost 3 bases, and 6 bases stayed unmatched. The germline gives CDR1 MNHNY, CDR2 SVGAGI (reference sequence).

CDR3: CASSSTPGQGDEKLFF. In nucleotides, the CDR3 is TGTGCCAGCTCAAGTACTCCGGGACAGGGGGATGAAAAACTGTTTTTT. The chain recombines TRBV18 with TRBJ1-4, with 11 bases lining up with TRBD1. This CDR3 is built from 16 residues. Germline values: CDR1 KGHSH, CDR2 LQKENI. Trimming cost V 5 bases and J 6 bases; bases outside gene matches: 8.

The chain is built from TRBV3-1 (or the pseudogene TRBV3-2) and TRBJ2-7; a possible D gene is TRBD2 (6 bases). This CDR3 spans 16 amino acids. V shed 0 bases and J shed 3 bases, with 15 bases lying between them. CDR1 is LGHDT and CDR2 is YNNKEL in the germline V gene (reference sequence). CDR3 DNA sequence: TGTGCCAGCAGCCAAGATTCGGAGGGGACGGTCTACGAGCAGTACTTC. It yields the protein CASSQDSEGTVYEQYF.

This chain links TRBV7-9 with TRBJ2-7; TRBD2 is a possible D gene (6 bases). Looked up from germline, CDR1 is SEHNR and CDR2 is FQNEAQ (reference sequence). V was pared by 1 base and J by 3 bases, with 10 bases between. The CDR3 runs to 14 residues. The CDR3 sequence: CASSLGEVVYEQYF. In DNA form, the CDR3 reads TGTGCCAGCAGCTTAGGGGAGGTGGTCTACGAGCAGTACTTC.

This sequence joins TRBV6-1 and TRBJ2-7, with D hard to call. Germline V gene lookup returns CDR1 MNHNS and CDR2 SASEGT. The CDR3 runs to 13 residues. Trimming took 2 bases from V and 6 from J, leaving 11 bases between them. The CDR3 bases are TGTGCCAGCAGTGAAACTTCTCTGGTCGAGCAGTACTTC. It codes for CASSETSLVEQYF.